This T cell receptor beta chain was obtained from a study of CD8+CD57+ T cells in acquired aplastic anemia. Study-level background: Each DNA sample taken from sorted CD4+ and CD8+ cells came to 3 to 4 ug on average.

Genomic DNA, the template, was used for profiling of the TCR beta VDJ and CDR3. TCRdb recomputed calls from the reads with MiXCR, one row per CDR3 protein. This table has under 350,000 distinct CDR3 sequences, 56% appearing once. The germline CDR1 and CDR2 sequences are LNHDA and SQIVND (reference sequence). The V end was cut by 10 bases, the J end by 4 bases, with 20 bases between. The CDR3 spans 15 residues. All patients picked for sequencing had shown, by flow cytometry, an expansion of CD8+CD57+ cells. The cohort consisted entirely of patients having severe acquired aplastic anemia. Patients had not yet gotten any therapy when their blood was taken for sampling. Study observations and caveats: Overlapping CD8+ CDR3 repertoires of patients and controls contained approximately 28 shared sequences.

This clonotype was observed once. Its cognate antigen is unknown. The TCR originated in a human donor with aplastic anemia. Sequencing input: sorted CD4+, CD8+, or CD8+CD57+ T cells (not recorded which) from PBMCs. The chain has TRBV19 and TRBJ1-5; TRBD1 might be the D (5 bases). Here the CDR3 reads CATKPWGSSNQPQHF. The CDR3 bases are TGTGCCACCAAACCCTGGGGCAGTTCTAATCAGCCCCAGCATTTT.